One and the same sample provided the 10 T cell receptor beta chains below, sequenced in a study of shared clonotypes between healthy human individuals. Profiled with immunoSEQ multiplex PCR; TCRdb holds only in-frame clones, not every one. This sample has around 600,000 clones; roughly 98% occur once, and the top ten carry 0.3%. Positive CCR7 selection of CD45RO-negative cells yielded the naive CD8 cells, and terminally differentiated effector memory CD45RA+ cells were excluded. Sequencing was done on a sample of naive CD8+ T cells sorted from blood. These TCRs come from a man aged 30 to 39 in good health.

The chain carries TRBV5-4 and TRBJ2-2, with D unresolved. The germline V gene encodes CDR1 SGHNT and CDR2 YYREEE (reference sequence). V was trimmed by 2 bases and J by 4 bases, leaving 0 bases between them. The CDR3 is made up of 11 amino acids. The CDR3, as DNA: TGTGCCAGCAGCTTCACCGGGGAGCTGTTTTTT. Its translation is CASSFTGELFF. The full variable domain, completed using reference TRBV5-4 and TRBJ2-2, is ETGVTQSPTHLIKTRGQQVTLRCSSQSGHNTVSWYQQALGQGPQFIFQYYREEENGRGNFPPRFSGLQFPNYSSELNVNALELDDSALYLCASSFTGELFFGEGSRLTVL.

The gene calls are TRBV9 and TRBJ2-6; D is uncertain. Deletions cut 4 bases from V and 9 bases from J, with 5 bases between. Germline CDR1 reads SGDLS; CDR2 reads YYNGEE. The CDR3 runs to 11 residues. Written as DNA, the CDR3 is TGTGCCAGCAGCTCCAACAACGTCCTGACTTTC. Its translation: CASSSNNVLTF.

The chain carries TRBV2 and TRBJ2-7; tentative D call: TRBD2 (5 bases). The CDR3 loop spans 14 amino acids. Trimming shortened V by 6 bases and J by 1 base, and 13 bases separated the two germline ends. Germline V CDR1 and CDR2: SNHLY, FYNNEI. CDR3 residues: CASSEGLTSYEQYF. The CDR3 bases are TGTGCCAGCAGCGAGGGCCTTACTTCCTACGAGCAGTACTTC.

This rearrangement joins TRBV29-1 to TRBJ2-3; D may be TRBD2 (5 bases). This CDR3 is 13 amino acids long. Trimming cost V 3 bases and J 5 bases, with 12 bases left between them. Germline CDR1 is SQVTM and CDR2 is ANQGSEA. In DNA, the CDR3 is TGCAGCGTTGACGGGATGGTTATAGATACGCAGTATTTT. It yields the protein CSVDGMVIDTQYF.

The sample holds one count of this clone. The gene calls are TRBV2 and TRBJ2-7; 9 bases match TRBD2. The ends lost 2 bases at V and 2 bases at J; junction bases unmatched: 10. This CDR3 region has 17 residues. The V gene's germline CDR1 is SNHLY and CDR2 FYNNEI. This chain's CDR3 is CASSEWPAGGSPYEQYF. The DNA for the CDR3 is TGTGCCAGCAGTGAATGGCCAGCGGGAGGTAGCCCCTACGAGCAGTACTTC. Full variable domain (rest looked up from reference TRBV2 and TRBJ2-7): EPEVTQTPSHQVTQMGQEVILRCVPISNHLYFYWYRQILGQKVEFLVSFYNNEISEKSEIFDDQFSVERPDGSNFTLKIRSTKLEDSAMYFCASSEWPAGGSPYEQYFGPGTRLTVT.

The CDR3 protein is CASSVVGQGGRNEQFF. CDR3 DNA sequence: TGTGCCAGCAGCGTAGTTGGACAGGGCGGGAGAAATGAGCAGTTCTTC. The chain has TRBV9 and TRBJ2-1; a weak D match, TRBD1 (8 bases). The CDR3 spans 16 residues. Germline lookup yields CDR1 SGDLS and CDR2 YYNGEE. V shed 0 bases and J shed 7 bases, with 17 bases lying between them.

The rearrangement uses TRBV27 and TRBJ1-1; the D gene is possibly TRBD1 (6 bases). CDR1 is MNHEY, CDR2 SMNVEV, per germline (reference sequence). The CDR3 has 15 amino acids. V lost 2 bases and J 3 bases, leaving 13 bases between the germline ends. In DNA, the CDR3 is TGTGCCAGCAGTTTAGATCTGGGGGCGGACACTGAAGCTTTCTTT. This codes for CASSLDLGADTEAFF.

The chain carries TRBV13 and TRBJ2-7; 9 nucleotides agree with TRBD1. CDR3 size: 15 residues. Germline V lookup: CDR1 PRHDT, CDR2 FYEKMQ (reference sequence). The trim removed 3 bases at V and 9 bases at J, leaving 12 bases unmatched. CDR3 sequence reads: CASSFRTGAAPAQYF. CDR3 DNA: TGTGCCAGCAGCTTCCGGACAGGGGCCGCCCCGGCGCAGTACTTC.

The chain combines TRBV6-1 with TRBJ2-1; D is ambiguous. Germline CDR1 and CDR2: MNHNS and SASEGT. The CDR3 sequence is 13 residues long. V shed 6 bases and J shed 2 bases, with 8 bases lying between them. The CDR3 loop is CASSVGTYNEQFF. The CDR3 nucleotides read TGTGCCAGCAGCGTGGGCACCTACAATGAGCAGTTCTTC.

V gene TRBV14 combines with J gene TRBJ2-1; no reliable D call. The V gene's germline CDR1 is SGHDN and CDR2 FVKESK. The CDR3 contains 13 residues. V was cut by 1 base and J by 3 bases, with 4 bases left in between. CDR3 nucleotides: TGTGCCAGCAGCCAAGGACTCTACAATGAGCAGTTCTTC. Translation: CASSQGLYNEQFF.